Listed here are 26 T cell receptor beta chains from one sample, sequenced in a study of cytomegalovirus exposure and HLA in healthy donors. A multiplex PCR was run with 60 Vbeta primers and 13 Jbeta primers. Produced via immunoSEQ multiplex PCR; TCRdb's table is partial and in-frame only. The table includes roughly 110,000 clones, 75% to 85% detected once. Sample: PBMCs. These receptors came from a man aged 45-65 years in good health and CMV-seronegative.

This clone appeared a few times. V gene TRBV12-5 combines with J gene TRBJ2-2, with D possibly TRBD1 on 6 matching bases. V lost 6 bases and J lost 1, with 21 bases in between. Germline V gene data show CDR1 as LGHNT and CDR2 as FRNRAP. The CDR3 covers 18 residues. DNA for the CDR3: TGTGCTAGTGGCTTCTCCCGACGACAGGTCGGGAACACCGGGGAGCTGTTTTTT. Residues: CASGFSRRQVGNTGELFF.

V usage is TRBV2 and J usage is TRBJ1-5; D not certain. Germline-derived CDR1 and CDR2 are SNHLY and FYNNEI. The CDR3 sequence is 15 residues long. V lost 0 bases to trimming and J lost 8 bases, with 14 bases between them. CDR3 residues: CASSEARSTVEPQHF. The CDR3 region has the DNA TGTGCCAGCAGTGAAGCGCGATCAACGGTAGAGCCCCAGCATTTT.

This chain joins TRBV7-9 and TRBJ2-1; TRBD2 matches at 10 bases. Trimming cost V 6 bases and J 7 bases; bases outside gene matches: 3. Looked up from germline, CDR1 is SEHNR and CDR2 is FQNEAQ (reference sequence). The CDR3 runs to 13 residues. CDR3 protein: CASRIAGGNEQFF. CDR3 sequence (DNA): TGTGCCAGCAGAATAGCGGGGGGTAATGAGCAGTTCTTC.

This chain connects TRBV5-1 to TRBJ2-3, with 10 bases lining up with TRBD2. Germline trimming cut 2 bases from V and 5 bases from J; bases unmatched to any gene: 5. Germline V gene sequence: CDR1 SGHRS, CDR2 YFSETQ. The CDR3 length is 15 residues. CDR3 sequence (DNA): TGCGCCAGCAGCTTCAGCGGGGGGGCATTAGATACGCAGTATTTT. Its protein is CASSFSGGALDTQYF.

The chain employs TRBV5-1 and TRBJ2-5, with TRBD1 matching 7 bases. Trimming at V came to 0 bases and at J to 12 bases, leaving 17 bases not matched to a gene. CDR3 size: 16 residues. Germline V lookup: CDR1 SGHRS, CDR2 YFSETQ. CDR3 protein: CASSLGPDRPKGREYF. The CDR3 DNA is TGCGCCAGCAGCTTGGGGCCGGACAGGCCGAAAGGAAGGGAGTACTTC.

V and J are TRBV5-4 and TRBJ2-7; 8 bases match TRBD2. After removal of 4 bases from V and 0 bases from J, the junction contained 9 bases not matched to a gene. The germline V gene has CDR1 SGHNT and CDR2 YYREEE (reference sequence). CDR3 length: 16 amino acids. The CDR3 DNA is TGTGCCAGCAGCCCCCGGGGGGGGCAGGGCTCCTACGAGCAGTACTTC. Protein product: CASSPRGGQGSYEQYF.

The chain joins TRBV5-1 to TRBJ1-1; D may be TRBD1 (6 bases). The length of the CDR3 is 16 residues. V lost 0 bases and J lost 1, with 13 bases in between. Per germline, CDR1 SGHRS and CDR2 YFSETQ. CDR3 in amino acids: CASSLGGGGRNTEAFF. The CDR3 DNA reads TGCGCCAGCAGCTTGGGCGGGGGGGGCAGGAACACTGAAGCTTTCTTT.

V and J are TRBV12-5 and TRBJ2-5; D gene unclear. V was trimmed by 5 bases and J by 4 bases, leaving 11 bases between them. Germline loops: CDR1 LGHNT, CDR2 FRNRAP. The CDR3 length is 13 residues. The CDR3 coding sequence is TGTGCTAGTGGTCCGAGCGTTGGAGAGACCCAGTACTTC. The encoded protein is CASGPSVGETQYF.

V is TRBV27 and J is TRBJ2-7, with no clear D. V lost 2 bases, J lost 0 bases, and 8 bases lay in between. CDR1 and CDR2 from the germline V gene are MNHEY and SMNVEV (reference sequence). CDR3 length: 14 residues. The CDR3 is CASSLSPSSYEQYF. CDR3 in DNA: TGTGCCAGCAGTTTAAGTCCGAGCTCCTACGAGCAGTACTTC.

V usage is TRBV19 and J usage is TRBJ2-3; D not resolved. Germline loops: CDR1 LNHDA, CDR2 SQIVND (reference sequence). Trimming removed 6 bases from V and 4 bases from J, with 17 bases in between. The CDR3 is 15 amino acids. For the CDR3, the DNA is TGTGCCAGTAGGAGTGGTCCGAGCGTGGCAGATACGCAGTATTTT. It encodes CASRSGPSVADTQYF. Using reference TRBV19 and TRBJ2-3 for the parts outside the CDR3, the full variable domain is DGGITQSPKYLFRKEGQNVTLSCEQNLNHDAMYWYRQDPGQGLRLIYYSQIVNDFQKGDIAEGYSVSREKKESFPLTVTSAQKNPTAFYLCASRSGPSVADTQYFGPGTRLTVL.

This chain links TRBV4-1 with TRBJ1-3; TRBD1 might be the D (5 bases). V was cut by 1 base and J by 1 base, with 14 bases left in between. This CDR3 is built from 17 residues. Per the germline V gene, CDR1 is MGHRA and CDR2 is YSYEKL. The CDR3 reads CASSQVNAGSSGNTIYF. In DNA form, the CDR3 reads TGCGCCAGCAGCCAAGTAAACGCAGGGTCTTCTGGAAACACCATATATTTT.

In its sample, this clone was seen a few times. V is TRBV6-6 and J is TRBJ1-5, with D maybe TRBD1 (5 bases). V lost 8 bases to trimming and J lost 9 bases, with 14 bases between them. This CDR3 has 12 residues. Germline values: CDR1 MNHNY, CDR2 SVGAGI (reference sequence). DNA of the CDR3: TGTGCCAGCCAATCCGGGGGAGGGCCCCAGCATTTT. This sequence encodes CASQSGGGPQHF.

The chain employs TRBV5-5 and TRBJ1-2, with no clear D. The CDR3 has 14 residues. Germline lookup yields CDR1 SGHKS and CDR2 YYEKEE (reference sequence). Trimming stripped 6 bases from V and 0 bases from J, with 12 bases between. CDR3 DNA: TGTGCCAGCACCCTGGGTCGGGCTAACTATGGCTACACCTTC. Translating gives CASTLGRANYGYTF.

The chain is built from TRBV20-1 and TRBJ1-1; unclear D gene. Trimming shortened V by 6 bases and J by 2 bases, and 7 bases separated the two germline ends. The germline V gene encodes CDR1 DFQATT and CDR2 SNEGSKA (reference sequence). The CDR3 totals 11 residues. The CDR3 is CSAEENTEAFF. Written as DNA, the CDR3 is TGCAGTGCGGAGGAAAACACTGAAGCTTTCTTT.

This clone was recorded a few times. The gene calls are TRBV5-6 and TRBJ1-2; 9 positions match TRBD1. The CDR3 contains 13 residues. Losses at the gene ends were 5 bases for V and 5 bases for J; bases not matched to a gene: 4. Per the germline V gene, CDR1 is SGHDT and CDR2 is YYEEEE. The CDR3 DNA reads TGTGCCAGCAGAGCTGACAGGGGGTATGGCTACACCTTC. Protein: CASRADRGYGYTF.

The J gene is TRBJ2-5, the V gene TRBV28; TRBD2 might be the D (6 bases). CDR3 length equals 15 residues. Germline V gene data show CDR1 as MDHEN and CDR2 as SYDVKM. The V and J ends lost 6 bases and 5 bases respectively, with 19 bases between them. DNA of the CDR3: TGTGCCAGCAGCCCAAGACTAGTGGGGATGGAGACCCAGTACTTC. Translation: CASSPRLVGMETQYF.

The chain couples TRBV5-1 to TRBJ1-2; D is possibly TRBD1 (6 bases). The CDR3 totals 13 residues. CDR1 and CDR2 from the germline V gene are SGHRS and YFSETQ. V lost 0 bases to trimming and J lost 4 bases, with 7 bases between them. Here the CDR3 DNA reads TGCGCCAGCAGCTTGGGACAGGTCTATGGCTACACCTTC. Translation: CASSLGQVYGYTF.

The gene calls are TRBV11-3 and TRBJ1-5; 7 positions agree with TRBD1. The germline V gene encodes CDR1 SGHNT and CDR2 YENEEA. This CDR3 has 17 residues. V gave up 4 bases and J gave up 11 bases; unmatched junction bases: 20. The CDR3 protein is CASSSDNPDRFHVAQHF. The DNA of the CDR3 is TGTGCCAGCAGCTCCGATAACCCGGACAGGTTCCACGTGGCCCAGCATTTT.

V usage is TRBV30 and J usage is TRBJ2-3; D perhaps matches TRBD2 (7 bases). Germline V gives CDR1 GTSNPN, CDR2 SVGIG (reference sequence). This CDR3 comprises 13 residues. The V gene lost 1 base and the J gene lost 7 bases, with 12 bases spanning the gap. The CDR3 DNA sequence: TGTGCCTGGAGTGGGGGAGGGGGGTATACGCAGTATTTT. It encodes CAWSGGGGYTQYF.

In its sample, this clone was seen a few times. The sample carries other DNA sequences with the same CDR3. This chain connects TRBV5-1 to TRBJ2-3, with D maybe TRBD2 (5 bases). Trimming removed 0 bases at V and 6 bases at J, with 11 bases between. This CDR3 is built from 14 residues. CDR1 is SGHRS and CDR2 is YFSETQ in the germline V gene. The CDR3, as DNA: TGCGCCAGCAGCTTGGCTCTAGCTGCCGATACGCAGTATTTT. It yields the protein CASSLALAADTQYF. Full variable domain (outside the CDR3, taken from reference TRBV5-1 and TRBJ2-3): KAGVTQTPRYLIKTRGQQVTLSCSPISGHRSVSWYQQTPGQGLQFLFEYFSETQRNKGNFPGRFSGRQFSNSRSEMNVSTLELGDSALYLCASSLALAADTQYFGPGTRLTVL.

The table lists this clone with a count of one. The chain uses TRBV11-2 and TRBJ1-5, with no clear D. Germline V lookup: CDR1 SGHAT, CDR2 FQNNGV. Trimming shortened V by 1 base and J by 7 bases, and 8 bases separated the two germline ends. The CDR3 extends over 13 amino acids. The CDR3 nucleotides read TGTGCCAGCAGCTTAGGACGGAGCCAGCCCCAGCATTTT. Translation: CASSLGRSQPQHF.

V gene TRBV19 combines with J gene TRBJ1-4; 7 bases match TRBD1. The V gene end was trimmed by 5 bases and the J gene end by 7 bases; junction bases not matched to a gene: 10. In germline, CDR1 is LNHDA, CDR2 SQIVND (reference sequence). CDR3 length: 15 amino acids. DNA of the CDR3: TGTGCCAGTAGTCCCTCCCCCAGGGGGGCTGAAAAACTGTTTTTT. This gives the protein CASSPSPRGAEKLFF.

The V and J genes are TRBV19 and TRBJ1-4; D not resolved. The germline CDR1 and CDR2 sequences are LNHDA and SQIVND (reference sequence). The V and J ends lost 3 bases and 3 bases respectively, with 8 bases between them. The CDR3 contains 14 residues. CDR3 protein: CASSIAGANEKLFF. CDR3 in DNA: TGTGCCAGTAGTATCGCCGGGGCTAATGAAAAACTGTTTTTT.

In its sample, this clone was seen once. This sequence joins TRBV18 and TRBJ1-5; D possibly corresponds to TRBD1 (5 bases). CDR3 size: 14 residues. CDR1 and CDR2 from the germline V gene are KGHSH and LQKENI. V was shortened by 6 bases and J by 9 bases, with 18 bases between the two germline ends. CDR3 residues: CASSPDSAIGPQHF. In nucleotides, the CDR3 is TGTGCCAGCTCGCCAGACAGTGCGATAGGGCCCCAGCATTTT.

The rearrangement links TRBV28 to TRBJ1-4; TRBD1 matches at 8 bases. CDR1 is MDHEN, CDR2 SYDVKM, per germline. The CDR3 consists of 14 residues. The V and J ends lost 6 bases and 7 bases, in that order; junction bases with no gene match: 7. Here the CDR3 DNA reads TGTGCCAGCAGACCACAGGGGGGTTCTGAAAAACTGTTTTTT. Translation gives CASRPQGGSEKLFF.

The table lists this clone with a few counts. V is TRBV6-1 and J is TRBJ2-1, with 9 positions matching TRBD1. V gave up 9 bases and J gave up 6 bases; unmatched junction bases: 12. This CDR3 has 15 residues. From germline, CDR1 is MNHNS and CDR2 SASEGT. The CDR3: CASSTGTGNVNEQFF. CDR3 sequence (DNA): TGTGCCAGTTCGACCGGGACAGGGAATGTCAATGAGCAGTTCTTC.